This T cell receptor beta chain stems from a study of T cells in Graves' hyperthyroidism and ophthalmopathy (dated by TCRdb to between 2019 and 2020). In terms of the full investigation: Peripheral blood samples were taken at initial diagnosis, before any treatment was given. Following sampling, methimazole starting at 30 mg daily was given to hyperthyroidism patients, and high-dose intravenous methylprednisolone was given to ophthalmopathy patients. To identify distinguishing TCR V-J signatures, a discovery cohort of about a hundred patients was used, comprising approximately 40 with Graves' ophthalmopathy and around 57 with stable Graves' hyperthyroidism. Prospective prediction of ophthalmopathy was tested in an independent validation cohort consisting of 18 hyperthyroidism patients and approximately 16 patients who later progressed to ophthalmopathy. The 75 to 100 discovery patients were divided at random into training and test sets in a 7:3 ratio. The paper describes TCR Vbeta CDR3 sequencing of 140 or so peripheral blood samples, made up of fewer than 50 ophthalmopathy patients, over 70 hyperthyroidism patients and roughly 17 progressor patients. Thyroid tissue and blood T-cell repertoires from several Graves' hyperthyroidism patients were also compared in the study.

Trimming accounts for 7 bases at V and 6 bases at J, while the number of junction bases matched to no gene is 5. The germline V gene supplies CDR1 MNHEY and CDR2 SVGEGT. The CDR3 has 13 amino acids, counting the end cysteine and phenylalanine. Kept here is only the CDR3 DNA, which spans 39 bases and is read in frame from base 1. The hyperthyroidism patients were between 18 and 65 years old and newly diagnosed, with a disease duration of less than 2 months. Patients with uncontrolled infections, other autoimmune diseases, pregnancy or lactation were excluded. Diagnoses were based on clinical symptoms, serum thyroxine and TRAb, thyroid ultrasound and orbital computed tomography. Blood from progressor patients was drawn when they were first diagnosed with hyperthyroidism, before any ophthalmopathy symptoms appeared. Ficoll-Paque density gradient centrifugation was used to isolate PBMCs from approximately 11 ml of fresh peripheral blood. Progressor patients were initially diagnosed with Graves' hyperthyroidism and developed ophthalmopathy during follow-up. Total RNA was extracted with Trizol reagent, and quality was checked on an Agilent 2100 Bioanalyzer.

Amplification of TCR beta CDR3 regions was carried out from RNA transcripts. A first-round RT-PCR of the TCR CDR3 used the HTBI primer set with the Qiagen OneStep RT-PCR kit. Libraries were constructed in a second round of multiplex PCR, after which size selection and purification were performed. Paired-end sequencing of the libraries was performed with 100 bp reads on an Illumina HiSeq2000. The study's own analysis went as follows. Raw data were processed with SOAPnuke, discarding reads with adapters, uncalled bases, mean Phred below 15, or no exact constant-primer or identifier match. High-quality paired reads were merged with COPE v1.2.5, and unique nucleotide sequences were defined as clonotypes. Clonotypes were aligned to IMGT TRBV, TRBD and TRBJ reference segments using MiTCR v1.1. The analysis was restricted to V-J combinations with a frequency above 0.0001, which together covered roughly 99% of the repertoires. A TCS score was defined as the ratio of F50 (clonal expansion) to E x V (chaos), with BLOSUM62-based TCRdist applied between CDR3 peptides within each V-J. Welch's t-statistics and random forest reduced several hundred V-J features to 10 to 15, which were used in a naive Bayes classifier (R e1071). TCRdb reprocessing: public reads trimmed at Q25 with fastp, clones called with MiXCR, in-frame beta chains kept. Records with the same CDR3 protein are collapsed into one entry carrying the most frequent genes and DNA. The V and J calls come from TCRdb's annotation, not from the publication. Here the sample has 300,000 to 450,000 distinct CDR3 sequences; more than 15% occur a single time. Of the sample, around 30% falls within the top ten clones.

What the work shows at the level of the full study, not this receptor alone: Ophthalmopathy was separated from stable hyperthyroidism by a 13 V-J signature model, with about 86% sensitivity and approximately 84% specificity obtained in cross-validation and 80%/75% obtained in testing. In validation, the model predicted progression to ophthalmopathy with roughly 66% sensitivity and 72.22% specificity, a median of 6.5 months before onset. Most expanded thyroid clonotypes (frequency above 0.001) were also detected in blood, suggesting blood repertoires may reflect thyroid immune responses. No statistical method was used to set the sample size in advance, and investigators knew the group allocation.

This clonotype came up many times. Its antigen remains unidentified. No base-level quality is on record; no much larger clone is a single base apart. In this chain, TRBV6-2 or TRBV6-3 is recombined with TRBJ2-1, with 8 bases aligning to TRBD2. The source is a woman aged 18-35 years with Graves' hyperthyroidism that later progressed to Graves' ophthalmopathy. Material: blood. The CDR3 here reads CASKDGTSNEQFF. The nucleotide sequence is TGTGCCAGCAAGGATGGGACTAGCAATGAGCAGTTCTTC.